This T cell receptor beta chain is from a study of identical twins. TCRdb analysed the 5' RACE reads with MiXCR anew, one entry per CDR3 protein. This table has about 690,000 distinct CDR3 sequences, 6.1% appearing once. This clonotype appeared a few times. The antigen remains unidentified. General observations from the study: Fewer insertions characterized abundant cord blood beta clonotypes, whereas memory repertoires showed none. Out-of-frame alpha sequences common to twins were enriched for low generation probability.

The sample comprised naive T cells sorted from blood. This TCR was sampled from a man aged 18 to 30 in good health.

CDR3 sequence: CASETVNYEQYF. The CDR3 nucleotides are TGTGCCAGCGAGACAGTGAACTACGAGCAGTACTTC. The rearrangement links TRBV6-2 or TRBV6-3 to TRBJ2-7; TRBD1 is a possible D gene (5 bases). The CDR3 totals 12 residues. Trimming removed 8 bases from V and 3 bases from J, with 11 bases in between. Per the germline V gene, CDR1 is MNHEY and CDR2 is SVGEGT.